A single sample gave rise to the 28 T cell receptor beta chains below, sequenced in a study of T cell responses to AZD1222 COVID-19 vaccine. This table comes from immunoSEQ multiplex PCR, and its TCRdb copy is limited to in-frame clones, with some not included. The sample gives some 150,000 clones, 89% of which show up once; approximately 3.1% is in the top ten. Sequencing was performed on peripheral blood, taken on day 0 of AZD1222 vaccination. These receptors all stem from an adult in good health.

This chain joins TRBV5-1 and TRBJ1-2; TRBD1 aligns across 8 bases. V dropped 5 bases and J dropped 0; count of bases not matched to a gene: 6. This CDR3 has 15 residues. From germline, CDR1 is SGHRS and CDR2 YFSETQ. The CDR3 loop reads CASRPGTGPNYGYTF. The CDR3 DNA reads TGCGCCAGCAGACCGGGGACAGGCCCTAACTATGGCTACACCTTC.

This chain links TRBV11-2 with TRBJ2-7, with D tentatively TRBD1 (6 bases). The V gene's germline CDR1 is SGHAT and CDR2 FQNNGV. This CDR3 is built from 12 residues. V shed 2 bases and J shed 6 bases, with 8 bases lying between them. Here the CDR3 reads CASSLSGAEQYF. CDR3 coding DNA: TGTGCCAGCAGCTTATCAGGGGCCGAGCAGTACTTC. The full variable domain, its missing parts supplied by reference TRBV11-2 and TRBJ2-7, is EAGVAQSPRYKIIEKRQSVAFWCNPISGHATLYWYQQILGQGPKLLIQFQNNGVVDDSQLPKDRFSAERLKGVDSTLKIQPAKLEDSAVYLCASSLSGAEQYFGPGTRLTVT.

This chain joins TRBV16 and TRBJ1-1, with unresolved D. The ends were cut back, 0 bases at V and 1 base at J, with 9 bases in the middle. Germline CDR1 reads KGHSY; CDR2 reads FQNENV. The CDR3 has 15 amino acids. CDR3 DNA sequence: TGTGCCAGCAGCCAATCCAGGACTCCGAACACTGAAGCTTTCTTT. Its translation: CASSQSRTPNTEAFF.

This chain uses TRBV5-1 with TRBJ2-7, with a weak D call TRBD1 (5 bases). Germline loops: CDR1 SGHRS, CDR2 YFSETQ. The V end lost 2 bases, the J end lost 1 base, and 10 bases lay between the germline ends. This CDR3 is 14 amino acids long. CDR3 coding DNA: TGCGCCAGCAGCTTTCGATCAGGGTCCTACGAGCAGTACTTC. This codes for CASSFRSGSYEQYF.

The chain is built from TRBV4-3 and TRBJ2-7; D may be TRBD1 or TRBD2 (7 bases each). CDR1 and CDR2 (germline): LGHNA, YSLEER. The length of the CDR3 is 15 residues. V was cut by 0 bases and J by 2 bases, with 11 bases left in between. The CDR3 DNA is TGCGCCAGCAGCCAAGAAAGCGGGACAGCCTACGAGCAGTACTTC. It encodes CASSQESGTAYEQYF.

The chain is built from TRBV30 and TRBJ1-6, with 8 bases that match TRBD1. Looked up from germline, CDR1 is GTSNPN and CDR2 is SVGIG (reference sequence). The trim removed 1 base at V and 10 bases at J, leaving 9 bases unmatched. This CDR3 region has 15 residues. In nucleotides, the CDR3 is TGTGCCTGGAGTGAAAGGACAGGGTCTAGGTCACCCCTCCACTTT. Translating it yields CAWSERTGSRSPLHF.

This clone appeared once. The chain has TRBV11-2 and TRBJ2-7; 10 bases map to TRBD2. Germline CDR1 reads SGHAT; CDR2 reads FQNNGV. The CDR3 consists of 14 residues. The junction had 4 bases not matched to a gene; V was cut back by 5 bases and J by 3 bases. The CDR3: CASSRTSGLYEQYF. The CDR3, as DNA: TGTGCCAGCAGCCGGACTAGCGGTCTCTACGAGCAGTACTTC. The variable domain in full, completed from reference TRBV11-2 and TRBJ2-7, reads EAGVAQSPRYKIIEKRQSVAFWCNPISGHATLYWYQQILGQGPKLLIQFQNNGVVDDSQLPKDRFSAERLKGVDSTLKIQPAKLEDSAVYLCASSRTSGLYEQYFGPGTRLTVT.

This clone appeared a few times. The rearrangement links TRBV6-2 or TRBV6-3 to TRBJ1-5, with D possibly being TRBD1 (6 bases). The germline V gene encodes CDR1 MNHEY and CDR2 SVGEGT. The CDR3 has 16 amino acids. Trimming removed 0 bases from V and 2 bases from J, with 11 bases in between. This CDR3 is CASSYSTYRGNQPQHF. CDR3 in DNA: TGTGCCAGCAGTTACTCGACCTACAGGGGCAATCAGCCCCAGCATTTT.

The rearrangement links TRBV18 to TRBJ1-1; possibly TRBD1 for D (6 bases). Germline CDR1 and CDR2: KGHSH and LQKENI. The CDR3 length is 15 residues. V was pared by 5 bases and J by 6 bases, with 19 bases between. CDR3 DNA: TGTGCCAGCTCAAATGTACAGGGAGGGTTCTCTGAAGCTTTCTTT. As protein: CASSNVQGGFSEAFF.

V usage is TRBV6-5 and J usage is TRBJ2-2; D might be TRBD2 (5 bases). The CDR3 loop spans 11 amino acids. V lost 3 bases to trimming and J lost 16 bases, with 12 bases between them. Germline-derived CDR1 and CDR2 are MNHEY and SVGAGI. CDR3 amino acids: CASSYMRESFF. The CDR3 nucleotides are TGTGCCAGCAGTTATATGAGGGAATCGTTTTTT.

The count of this clone is one. V usage is TRBV6-5 and J usage is TRBJ2-5, with a weak D call TRBD1 (6 bases). Trimming took off 8 bases at V and 0 bases at J, with 13 bases between the two ends. The CDR3 contains 14 residues. Germline V gene data show CDR1 as MNHEY and CDR2 as SVGAGI. The CDR3 DNA reads as TGTGCCAGCTCTGGGGGCACGTACCAAGAGACCCAGTACTTC. It specifies CASSGGTYQETQYF.

The CDR3 nucleotides are TGTGCCACCAGCAGAGAACCTAGCACAGATACGCAGTATTTT. Protein: CATSREPSTDTQYF. The chain employs TRBV15 and TRBJ2-3; unclear D gene. This CDR3 is built from 14 residues. Looked up from germline, CDR1 is LNHNV and CDR2 is YYDKDF (reference sequence). Between the trimmed V and J ends, which lost 0 bases and 0 bases, there was a span of 4 bases. The whole variable domain, filled in from reference TRBV15 and TRBJ2-3, reads DAMVIQNPRYQVTQFGKPVTLSCSQTLNHNVMYWYQQKSSQAPKLLFHYYDKDFNNEADTPDNFQSRRPNTSFCFLDIRSPGLGDTAMYLCATSREPSTDTQYFGPGTRLTVL.

The rearrangement links TRBV11-2 to TRBJ2-7; 8 bases agree with TRBD2. Germline values: CDR1 SGHAT, CDR2 FQNNGV. V lost 1 base, J lost 4 bases, and 3 bases stayed unmatched. The CDR3 runs to 14 residues. CDR3 DNA sequence: TGTGCCAGCAGCTTAGTGGCTAGCGGGTACGAGCAGTACTTC. Amino acids: CASSLVASGYEQYF.

This chain joins TRBV6-1 and TRBJ1-2; 12 bases agree with TRBD1. In germline, CDR1 is MNHNS, CDR2 SASEGT. V shed 3 bases and J 6 bases; nucleotides not matched to a gene: 5. The CDR3 covers 15 residues. CDR3 sequence (DNA): TGTGCCAGCAGTGATAGGGACAGGGGGCATGATGGCTACACCTTC. Amino acids: CASSDRDRGHDGYTF.

The J gene is TRBJ2-1, the V gene TRBV5-1, with 9 bases fitting TRBD1. Germline trimming cut 5 bases from V and 4 bases from J; bases unmatched to any gene: 4. The CDR3 length is 14 residues. The germline V gene has CDR1 SGHRS and CDR2 YFSETQ. Here the CDR3 DNA reads TGCGCCAGCAGTTGGACAGGGGCATACAATGAGCAGTTCTTC. Encoded protein: CASSWTGAYNEQFF.

This clone showed up just once. The chain carries TRBV19 and TRBJ1-1, with D perhaps matching TRBD1 (6 bases). This CDR3 has 15 amino acids. V lost 2 bases, J lost 0 bases, and 10 bases lay in between. The V gene's germline CDR1 is LNHDA and CDR2 SQIVND (reference sequence). CDR3 sequence (DNA): TGTGCCAGTAGTATACCGACAGGCCTGAACACTGAAGCTTTCTTT. Translated: CASSIPTGLNTEAFF.

This chain uses TRBV30 with TRBJ1-1; D call uncertain. CDR1 GTSNPN and CDR2 SVGIG come from the germline V gene (reference sequence). This CDR3 has 11 amino acids. With 3 bases removed from V and 2 bases from J, the gap between germline ends came to 4 bases. The CDR3 reads CAWRLNTEAFF. The CDR3 region has the DNA TGTGCCTGGAGGCTAAACACTGAAGCTTTCTTT.

The count of this clone is one. Here the CDR3 DNA reads TGTGCCAGCAGCCCGGGACCGACAAGGGAAAAACTGTTTTTT. Residues: CASSPGPTREKLFF. The chain recombines TRBV6-5 with TRBJ1-4; the D gene is possibly TRBD1 (5 bases). Per germline, CDR1 MNHEY and CDR2 SVGAGI. Trimming took 6 bases from V and 8 from J, leaving 16 bases between them. The CDR3 contains 14 residues.

The chain combines TRBV7-9 with TRBJ2-7; D gene ambiguous. CDR1 SEHNR and CDR2 FQNEAQ come from the germline V gene (reference sequence). The CDR3 covers 13 residues. V was shortened by 1 base and J by 9 bases, with 13 bases between the two germline ends. The CDR3 sequence is CASSLVGSRGQYF. Written as DNA, the CDR3 is TGTGCCAGCAGCTTAGTGGGCAGCCGTGGGCAGTACTTC.

This chain links TRBV4-1 with TRBJ1-3; D not certain. V was cut by 2 bases and J by 7 bases, with 18 bases left in between. The CDR3 runs to 16 residues. Germline CDR1 reads MGHRA; CDR2 reads YSYEKL. The CDR3 sequence: CASSQRRPLEMNTIYF. As DNA, the CDR3 is TGCGCCAGCAGCCAAAGACGACCTCTCGAGATGAACACCATATATTTT.

This chain's CDR3 is CASSLIRTSGIYEQYF. The CDR3 nucleotides are TGTGCCAGCAGCCTAATAAGGACTAGCGGAATCTACGAGCAGTACTTC. This chain connects TRBV6-2 or TRBV6-3 to TRBJ2-7; 10 bases align to TRBD2. Trimming removed 6 bases from V and 3 bases from J; junction bases left unmatched: 11. CDR3 length: 16 amino acids. The germline V gene has CDR1 MNHEY and CDR2 SVGEGT.

The chain couples TRBV6-6 to TRBJ1-2; D ambiguous. The V gene lost 2 bases and the J gene lost 0 bases, with 4 bases spanning the gap. Germline loops: CDR1 MNHNY, CDR2 SVGAGI (reference sequence). The CDR3 covers 13 residues. In DNA form, the CDR3 reads TGTGCCAGCAGTTACGTTTCTAACTATGGCTACACCTTC. Translated: CASSYVSNYGYTF.

This clone occurred once. This chain uses TRBV28 with TRBJ2-7, with 9 bases lining up with TRBD1. The J segment lost 2 bases and the V segment lost 7 bases, leaving 9 bases of the junction unmatched. Germline V gene lookup returns CDR1 MDHEN and CDR2 SYDVKM. CDR3 length equals 15 residues. CDR3 protein: CASKLPGTGTYEQYF. CDR3 coding DNA: TGTGCCAGCAAACTTCCCGGGACAGGGACCTACGAGCAGTACTTC.

The rearrangement joins TRBV28 to TRBJ1-5, with D uncertain. Germline CDR1 and CDR2: MDHEN and SYDVKM. The V gene lost 3 bases and the J gene lost 2 bases, with 11 bases spanning the gap. CDR3 size: 15 residues. The DNA for the CDR3 is TGTGCCAGCAGTTTTGCCTCAGGTGGCAATCAGCCCCAGCATTTT. Amino acid sequence: CASSFASGGNQPQHF.

The chain joins TRBV24-1 to TRBJ2-1; TRBD1 or TRBD2 may be the D gene (6 bases each). V was clipped by 9 bases and J by 5 bases, with 16 bases between them. This CDR3 region has 14 residues. CDR1 KGHDR and CDR2 SFDVKD come from the germline V gene. Here the CDR3 reads CATSGAPNHNEQFF. The CDR3 DNA follows: TGTGCCACCTCGGGGGCCCCAAACCACAATGAGCAGTTCTTC.

The gene calls are TRBV12-3 or TRBV12-4 and TRBJ1-2; D remains ambiguous. The CDR3 covers 11 residues. The ends were cut back, 8 bases at V and 5 bases at J, with 9 bases in the middle. The CDR3 region is CASGPHYGYTF. The CDR3 bases are TGTGCCAGCGGGCCTCATTATGGCTACACCTTC.

The CDR3 bases are TGTGCCAGTAGTAGCGGGACGAACACCGGGGAGCTGTTTTTT. Its translation: CASSSGTNTGELFF. The chain uses TRBV19 and TRBJ2-2, with D tentatively TRBD2 (6 bases). The V gene's germline CDR1 is LNHDA and CDR2 SQIVND (reference sequence). Between the trimmed V and J ends, which lost 4 bases and 0 bases, there was a span of 6 bases. This CDR3 is built from 14 residues.

This chain uses TRBV7-2 with TRBJ2-3, with D possibly being TRBD1 (5 bases). V dropped 1 base and J dropped 4 bases, with 9 bases sitting between them. The germline V gene encodes CDR1 SGHTA and CDR2 FQGNSA. The length of the CDR3 is 14 residues. CDR3 DNA: TGTGCCAGCAGCTTAGGTATGGGGCCAGATACGCAGTATTTT. This encodes CASSLGMGPDTQYF.